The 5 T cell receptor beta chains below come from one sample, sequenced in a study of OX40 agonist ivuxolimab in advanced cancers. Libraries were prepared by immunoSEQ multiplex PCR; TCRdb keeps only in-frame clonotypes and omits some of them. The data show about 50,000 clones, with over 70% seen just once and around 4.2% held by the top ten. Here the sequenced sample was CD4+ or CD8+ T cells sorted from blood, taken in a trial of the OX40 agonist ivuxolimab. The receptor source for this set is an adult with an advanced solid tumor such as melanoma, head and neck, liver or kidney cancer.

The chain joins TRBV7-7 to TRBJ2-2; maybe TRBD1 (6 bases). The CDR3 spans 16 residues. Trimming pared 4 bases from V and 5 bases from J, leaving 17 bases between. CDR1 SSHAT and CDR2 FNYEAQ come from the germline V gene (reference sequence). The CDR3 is CASSYSTGWGTGELFF. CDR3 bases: TGTGCCAGCAGCTACTCTACAGGGTGGGGGACCGGGGAGCTGTTTTTT.

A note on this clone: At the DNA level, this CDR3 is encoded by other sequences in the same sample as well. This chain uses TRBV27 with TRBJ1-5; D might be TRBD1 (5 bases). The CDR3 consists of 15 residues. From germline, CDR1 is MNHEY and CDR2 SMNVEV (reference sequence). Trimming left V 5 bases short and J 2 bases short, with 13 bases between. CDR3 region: CASSRSQGGNQPQHF. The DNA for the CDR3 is TGTGCCAGCAGTCGCAGCCAGGGCGGCAATCAGCCCCAGCATTTT.

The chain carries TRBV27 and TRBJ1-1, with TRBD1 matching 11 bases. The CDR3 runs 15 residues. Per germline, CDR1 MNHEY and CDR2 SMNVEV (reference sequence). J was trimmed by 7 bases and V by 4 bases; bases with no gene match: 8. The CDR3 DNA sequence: TGTGCCAGCAGTTCCTTAGCCGGGACAGGGGGTGAAGCTTTCTTT. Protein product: CASSSLAGTGGEAFF.

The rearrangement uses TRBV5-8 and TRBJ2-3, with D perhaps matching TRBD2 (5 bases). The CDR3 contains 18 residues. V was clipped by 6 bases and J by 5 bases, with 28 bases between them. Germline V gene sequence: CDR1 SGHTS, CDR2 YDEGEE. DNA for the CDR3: TGTGCCAGCACTATGACTTCCGGGAAGACTGCACGGGGAGATACGCAGTATTTT. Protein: CASTMTSGKTARGDTQYF. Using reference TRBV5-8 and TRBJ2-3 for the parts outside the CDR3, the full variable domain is EAGVTQSPTHLIKTRGQQATLRCSPISGHTSVYWYQQALGLGLQFLLWYDEGEERNRGNFPPRFSGRQFPNYSSELNVNALELEDSALYLCASTMTSGKTARGDTQYFGPGTRLTVL.

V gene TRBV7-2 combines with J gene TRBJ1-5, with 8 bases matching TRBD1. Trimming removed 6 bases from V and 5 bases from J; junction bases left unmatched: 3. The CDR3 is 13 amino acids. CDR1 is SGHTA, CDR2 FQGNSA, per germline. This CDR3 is CASRGQGYQPQHF. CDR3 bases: TGTGCCAGCAGAGGACAGGGTTATCAGCCCCAGCATTTT.